Each of the 31 T cell receptor beta chains below was sequenced from the same sample in a study of cytomegalovirus exposure and HLA in healthy donors. The PCR ran on 60 Vbeta and 13 Jbeta primers. Some clones are missing from TCRdb's copy, which holds only in-frame ones; the method was immunoSEQ multiplex PCR. This table has about 160,000 clones, 68% appearing once. The source material was PBMCs. These receptors came from a middle-aged man in good health and CMV-seronegative.

The J gene is TRBJ2-2, the V gene TRBV28, with 9 bases aligning to TRBD2. The CDR3 has 14 amino acids. CDR1 is MDHEN, CDR2 SYDVKM, per germline. V was clipped by 6 bases and J by 7 bases; unmatched bases: 6. CDR3 residues: CASRGGGAVGELFF. Written as DNA, the CDR3 is TGTGCCAGCAGAGGCGGGGGGGCGGTCGGGGAGCTGTTTTTT.

The chain recombines TRBV7-9 with TRBJ1-1, with no clear D. The CDR3 is made up of 16 amino acids. Germline CDR1 is SEHNR and CDR2 is FQNEAQ (reference sequence). With 5 bases removed from V and 3 bases from J, the gap between germline ends came to 19 bases. CDR3 sequence: CASSVAYKGRDTEAFF. The CDR3 nucleotides are TGTGCCAGCAGCGTCGCATATAAAGGGCGGGACACTGAAGCTTTCTTT.

Only a few counts were recorded for this clone. V and J are TRBV6-5 and TRBJ2-2; TRBD1 is a possible D gene (6 bases). Trimming cost V 2 bases and J 9 bases, with 19 bases left between them. CDR1 and CDR2 from the germline V gene are MNHEY and SVGAGI. The CDR3 has 16 residues. This CDR3 is CASSYNVGAGEWELFF. CDR3 sequence (DNA): TGTGCCAGCAGTTACAACGTAGGAGCAGGGGAGTGGGAGCTGTTTTTT.

The chain joins TRBV7-2 to TRBJ2-7; the match to TRBD1 covers 8 bases. Germline trimming cut 2 bases from V and 6 bases from J; bases unmatched to any gene: 9. This CDR3 spans 15 amino acids. Germline V CDR1 and CDR2: SGHTA, FQGNSA. CDR3 loop: CASSLTVGRGREQYF. CDR3 bases: TGTGCCAGCAGCTTAACTGTGGGCAGGGGGCGCGAGCAGTACTTC.

CDR3 bases: TGCGCCAGCAGCCAAGAAGTACGGCAGGGAAACTATGGCTACACCTTC. Encoded protein: CASSQEVRQGNYGYTF. The V call is TRBV4-3, the J call TRBJ1-2; tentatively, D is TRBD1 (5 bases). CDR1 and CDR2 (germline): LGHNA, YSLEER. Trimming removed 0 bases at V and 2 bases at J, with 13 bases between. CDR3 length: 16 residues.

This clone was seen only a few times. The V call is TRBV28, the J call TRBJ1-4; tentatively, D is TRBD1 (5 bases). CDR3 length: 16 residues. The V gene's germline CDR1 is MDHEN and CDR2 SYDVKM. In DNA form, the CDR3 reads TGTGCTTCTTCAGCACCCCCAGTAGGTCAGGGAGAAAAACTGTTTTTT. Translated: CASSAPPVGQGEKLFF.

The genes are TRBV5-1 and TRBJ1-1, with D tentatively TRBD1 (6 bases). Trimming shortened V by 4 bases and J by 5 bases, and 9 bases separated the two germline ends. The germline V gene has CDR1 SGHRS and CDR2 YFSETQ. The CDR3 loop spans 12 amino acids. This CDR3 is CASSGQGTEAFF. The CDR3 coding sequence is TGCGCCAGCAGCGGGCAGGGGACTGAAGCTTTCTTT.

The rearrangement uses TRBV4-1 and TRBJ1-6, with 8 bases identical to TRBD1. Germline loops: CDR1 MGHRA, CDR2 YSYEKL. The CDR3 has 15 residues. Trimming removed 2 bases from V and 10 bases from J; junction bases left unmatched: 7. The CDR3 nucleotides read TGCGCCAGCAGCCAACGACAGGGGACGGACTCACCCCTCCACTTT. It encodes CASSQRQGTDSPLHF.

The chain couples TRBV6-5 to TRBJ1-2, with no clear D. Germline V gene sequence: CDR1 MNHEY, CDR2 SVGAGI. V was trimmed by 0 bases and J by 1 base, leaving 9 bases between them. The CDR3 extends over 15 amino acids. DNA for the CDR3: TGTGCCAGCAGTTACTCGAGTCGCCTTAACTATGGCTACACCTTC. This translates into CASSYSSRLNYGYTF.

The sample holds a few counts of this clone. The J gene is TRBJ1-2, the V gene TRBV2; D is unclear. Germline V gene sequence: CDR1 SNHLY, CDR2 FYNNEI. V shed 0 bases and J shed 6 bases, with 8 bases lying between them. The CDR3 is made up of 13 amino acids. CDR3 DNA: TGTGCCAGCAGTGAAGCAGCAAAACATGGCTACACCTTC. Protein product: CASSEAAKHGYTF. Drawing the rest from reference TRBV2 and TRBJ1-2, the complete variable domain is EPEVTQTPSHQVTQMGQEVILRCVPISNHLYFYWYRQILGQKVEFLVSFYNNEISEKSEIFDDQFSVERPDGSNFTLKIRSTKLEDSAMYFCASSEAAKHGYTFGSGTRLTVV.

The chain joins TRBV5-6 to TRBJ2-3, with 7 bases matching TRBD2. CDR3 size: 14 residues. The germline CDR1 and CDR2 sequences are SGHDT and YYEEEE. Unmatched junction bases numbered 9, after V lost 6 bases and J lost 5 bases. The CDR3 region has the DNA TGTGCCAGCACCCGGGGGGTATTAAGAGATACGCAGTATTTT. Protein product: CASTRGVLRDTQYF.

This clone appeared once. The chain recombines TRBV7-7 with TRBJ2-7, with 9 bases matching TRBD2. CDR3 length: 18 residues. With 2 bases clipped from V and 2 bases from J, the junction kept 13 bases outside the gene matches. The germline gives CDR1 SSHAT, CDR2 FNYEAQ (reference sequence). CDR3 sequence: CASSLWGTSRTNPYEQYF. As DNA, the CDR3 is TGTGCCAGCAGCTTATGGGGGACTAGCAGGACCAACCCCTACGAGCAGTACTTC.

The rearrangement joins TRBV20-1 to TRBJ2-7; unclear D gene. The CDR3 runs 11 residues. Germline lookup yields CDR1 DFQATT and CDR2 SNEGSKA (reference sequence). The germline V and J ends were trimmed by 0 bases and 6 bases, with 6 bases remaining between them. As DNA, the CDR3 is TGCAGTGCTAGAGATAGCACCGAGCAGTACTTC. Protein: CSARDSTEQYF.

This clone was detected a few times. This chain uses TRBV10-3 with TRBJ1-6; a possible D gene is TRBD1 (6 bases). CDR3 size: 14 residues. Germline CDR1 and CDR2: ENHRY and SYGVKD. V lost 4 bases and J lost 9, with 13 bases in between. The CDR3 spells CAISGREGGSPLHF. CDR3 bases: TGTGCCATCAGTGGCAGGGAAGGGGGTTCACCCCTCCACTTT.

The chain uses TRBV4-1 and TRBJ2-1, with D possibly matching TRBD2 (5 bases). The V gene lost 2 bases and the J gene lost 4 bases, with 12 bases spanning the gap. Germline V CDR1 and CDR2: MGHRA, YSYEKL. The CDR3 is 15 residues long. The CDR3 loop reads CASSQFSGPYNEQFF. The CDR3 DNA reads as TGCGCCAGCAGCCAATTCAGCGGACCTTACAATGAGCAGTTCTTC.

Of note for this clone: This CDR3 is also generated by other DNA sequences in the sample. CDR3 protein: CASSFPGTDTQYF. The CDR3 region has the DNA TGTGCCAGCAGTTTTCCCGGCACAGATACGCAGTATTTT. The chain couples TRBV6-5 to TRBJ2-3, with D hard to call. Germline CDR1 and CDR2: MNHEY and SVGAGI. The CDR3 spans 13 residues. Between the trimmed V and J ends, which lost 4 bases and 1 base, there was a span of 6 bases.

This clone turned up a few times. The chain is built from TRBV4-2 and TRBJ1-6; D perhaps matches TRBD1 (6 bases). The CDR3 sequence is 19 residues long. The germline V gene has CDR1 LGHNA and CDR2 YNFKEQ. V lost 4 bases and J 10 bases, leaving 29 bases between the germline ends. This CDR3 reads CASSLWGPQGASLWSPLHF. The CDR3 DNA is TGTGCCAGCAGCCTATGGGGTCCACAGGGAGCTAGTCTATGGTCACCCCTCCACTTT.

The chain employs TRBV19 and TRBJ2-3; no firm D call. The CDR3 totals 15 residues. Germline assignment: CDR1 LNHDA and CDR2 SQIVND (reference sequence). The V end lost 5 bases, the J end lost 0 bases, and 12 bases lay between the germline ends. The CDR3 reads CASSARHTSTDTQYF. DNA of the CDR3: TGTGCCAGTAGTGCCCGACATACAAGCACAGATACGCAGTATTTT.

The CDR3 is CASSQGLAGGSYEQYF. Written as DNA, the CDR3 is TGCGCCAGCAGCCAAGGTTTAGCGGGGGGTTCCTACGAGCAGTACTTC. The chain has TRBV4-1 and TRBJ2-7; 10 bases agree with TRBD2. Germline CDR1 MGHRA, CDR2 YSYEKL. The CDR3 has 16 amino acids. With 1 base clipped from V and 1 base from J, the junction kept 4 bases outside the gene matches.

The table lists this clone with a few counts. The rearrangement uses TRBV7-7 and TRBJ2-3, with a possible D match to TRBD2 (6 bases). V dropped 2 bases and J dropped 8 bases, with 11 bases sitting between them. CDR1 SSHAT and CDR2 FNYEAQ come from the germline V gene (reference sequence). This CDR3 comprises 13 residues. In DNA form, the CDR3 reads TGTGCCAGCAGCTTACCCGGGGGAGGTACGCAGTATTTT. Protein product: CASSLPGGGTQYF.

The chain combines TRBV6-1 with TRBJ2-7; D remains ambiguous. Germline CDR1 MNHNS, CDR2 SASEGT. The length of the CDR3 is 13 residues. V was cut by 1 base and J by 2 bases, with 6 bases left in between. CDR3 DNA sequence: TGTGCCAGCAGTGAAGGGCCAGCCTACGAGCAGTACTTC. It specifies CASSEGPAYEQYF.

V usage is TRBV6-1 and J usage is TRBJ1-3, with D tentatively TRBD1 (6 bases). The V end was cut by 2 bases, the J end by 0 bases, with 8 bases between. Looked up from germline, CDR1 is MNHNS and CDR2 is SASEGT. The CDR3 length is 15 residues. The CDR3 reads CASSEQGLSGNTIYF. The CDR3, as DNA: TGTGCCAGCAGTGAACAGGGGCTCTCTGGAAACACCATATATTTT.

V is TRBV5-6 and J is TRBJ1-1, with D possibly TRBD1 on 5 matching bases. The germline V gene encodes CDR1 SGHDT and CDR2 YYEEEE. This CDR3 comprises 14 residues. Trimming stripped 4 bases from V and 6 bases from J, with 16 bases between. The CDR3 is CASSPGYTGSEAFF. The CDR3 nucleotides read TGTGCCAGCAGCCCCGGTTACACAGGATCTGAAGCTTTCTTT.

The CDR3 region has the DNA TGTGCCAGCAGTCCGGGACACCGTAGCAATCAGCCCCAGCATTTT. Protein product: CASSPGHRSNQPQHF. This rearrangement joins TRBV6-5 to TRBJ1-5; D is possibly TRBD1 (6 bases). The ends were cut back, 5 bases at V and 0 bases at J, with 11 bases in the middle. Germline V lookup: CDR1 MNHEY, CDR2 SVGAGI. This CDR3 is built from 15 residues.

This clone was observed a few times. The chain combines TRBV4-2 with TRBJ1-4, with D hard to call. Germline CDR1 and CDR2: LGHNA and YNFKEQ. CDR3 size: 17 residues. V was pared by 0 bases and J by 2 bases, with 13 bases between. CDR3 DNA sequence: TGTGCCAGCAGCCAAGAAGGAGAGGGTATTACTAATGAAAAACTGTTTTTT. Protein sequence: CASSQEGEGITNEKLFF.

The chain employs TRBV5-1 and TRBJ1-3; D possibly corresponds to TRBD1 (5 bases). Germline V lookup: CDR1 SGHRS, CDR2 YFSETQ. This CDR3 comprises 16 residues. V lost 4 bases, J lost 4 bases, and 18 bases lay in between. CDR3 nucleotide sequence: TGCGCCAGCAGCCCGGGACTATCCTCTTCGGGAAACACCATATATTTT. Protein product: CASSPGLSSSGNTIYF.

This chain connects TRBV18 to TRBJ1-1; TRBD1 matches 9 bases. After removal of 3 bases from V and 1 base from J, the junction contained 9 bases not matched to a gene. This CDR3 region has 17 residues. Germline CDR1 and CDR2: KGHSH and LQKENI. DNA of the CDR3: TGTGCCAGCTCACCCGGGACAGGGTCCCCCCAGAACACTGAAGCTTTCTTT. This encodes CASSPGTGSPQNTEAFF.

The chain combines TRBV6-1 with TRBJ1-1, with 10 bases lining up with TRBD1. Germline V gene data show CDR1 as MNHNS and CDR2 as SASEGT. With 9 bases clipped from V and 1 base from J, the junction kept 8 bases outside the gene matches. CDR3 size: 15 residues. CDR3 in amino acids: CASRTGGEGNTEAFF. The CDR3 region has the DNA TGTGCCAGTAGGACAGGGGGTGAGGGGAACACTGAAGCTTTCTTT.

This chain joins TRBV5-1 and TRBJ2-3, with D perhaps matching TRBD2 (6 bases). This CDR3 spans 14 amino acids. V was pared by 8 bases and J by 0 bases, with 13 bases between. Looked up from germline, CDR1 is SGHRS and CDR2 is YFSETQ. Written as DNA, the CDR3 is TGCGCCAGTCGGACTAAGTCAAGCACAGATACGCAGTATTTT. It translates to CASRTKSSTDTQYF. Full variable domain (outside the CDR3, taken from reference TRBV5-1 and TRBJ2-3): KAGVTQTPRYLIKTRGQQVTLSCSPISGHRSVSWYQQTPGQGLQFLFEYFSETQRNKGNFPGRFSGRQFSNSRSEMNVSTLELGDSALYLCASRTKSSTDTQYFGPGTRLTVL.

This chain joins TRBV2 and TRBJ2-2; D unclear. CDR1 is SNHLY and CDR2 is FYNNEI in the germline V gene. With 7 bases removed from V and 1 base from J, the gap between germline ends came to 7 bases. This CDR3 contains 13 residues. CDR3 residues: CASKQQNTGELFF. CDR3 in DNA: TGTGCCAGCAAACAGCAGAACACCGGGGAGCTGTTTTTT.

The chain joins TRBV6-5 to TRBJ1-3; no reliable D call. Trimming took 6 bases from V and 1 from J, leaving 13 bases between them. The germline V gene encodes CDR1 MNHEY and CDR2 SVGAGI. This CDR3 has 15 amino acids. For the CDR3, the DNA is TGTGCCAGCAGCTTGAGGGTAGGATCTGGAAACACCATATATTTT. Its protein is CASSLRVGSGNTIYF.